A selection of T cell receptor beta chains follows, all from one sample in a study of immune cell composition in non-small cell lung cancer. Only in-frame clones appear in the TCRdb table, and some are missing; sequencing was by immunoSEQ multiplex PCR. The table has several thousand clones, roughly three quarters seen once. The source material was non-adjacent lung tissue. The source of these receptors is a human donor with non-small cell lung cancer. CDR3s include the opening cysteine and the closing phenylalanine or tryptophan. The D gene is left open where the match is weak. Expanded clones are given a class, and other clones once, few, many or no size at all.

length,size,J,V,D,CDR3,DNA
13,NA,TRBJ1-2,TRBV29-1,NA,CSVVGRDIYGYTF,TGCAGCGTTGTAGGACGGGACATCTATGGCTACACCTTC
13,NA,TRBJ1-1,TRBV5-1,TRBD1,CASSFTGETEAFF,TGCGCCAGCAGCTTTACAGGGGAGACTGAAGCTTTCTTT
14,few,TRBJ1-5,TRBV28,TRBD1,CASSKDRDSQPQHF,TGTGCCAGCAGTAAGGACAGGGATAGTCAGCCCCAGCATTTT
15,NA,TRBJ2-1,TRBV5-1,NA,CASSLVPGGHNEQFF,TGCGCCAGCAGCTTGGTTCCGGGGGGCCACAATGAGCAGTTCTTC
15,NA,TRBJ2-2,TRBV27,NA,CASSFRSTGTGELFF,TGTGCCAGCAGTTTTAGGTCCACGGGGACCGGGGAGCTGTTTTTT
14,NA,TRBJ2-3,TRBV25-1,NA,CASSDYRGTDTQYF,TGTGCCAGCAGTGACTACAGGGGCACAGATACGCAGTATTTT
15,NA,TRBJ1-6,TRBV2,TRBD1,CASSEQGAPDSPLHF,TGTGCCAGCAGTGAACAGGGGGCTCCGGACTCACCCCTCCACTTT
17,NA,TRBJ1-5,TRBV18,TRBD1,CASSPLGTENPNQPQHF,TGTGCCAGCTCACCACTCGGGACAGAAAACCCCAATCAGCCCCAGCATTTT
17,few,TRBJ1-5,TRBV19,TRBD1,CASSVRTGGRSNQPQHF,TGTGCCAGTAGTGTCCGGACAGGGGGCCGGAGCAATCAGCCCCAGCATTTT
14,NA,TRBJ1-2,TRBV7-2,TRBD1,CASSLAGGDYGYTF,TGTGCCAGCAGCTTAGCAGGGGGCGACTATGGCTACACCTTC
16,few,TRBJ1-3,TRBV6-5,NA,CASSYSIEGTGNTIYF,TGTGCCAGCAGTTACTCGATCGAGGGAACCGGAAACACCATATATTTT
14,NA,TRBJ1-2,TRBV6-5,TRBD1,CASSYSGTAYGYTF,TGTGCCAGCAGTTACTCGGGGACAGCCTATGGCTACACCTTC
16,NA,TRBJ1-1,TRBV5-1,NA,CASSLAHGTSNTEAFF,TGCGCCAGCAGCTTGGCCCATGGGACAAGCAACACTGAAGCTTTCTTT
14,NA,TRBJ2-3,TRBV14,TRBD2,CASSPRLAGDTQYF,TGTGCCAGCAGCCCCAGACTAGCGGGAGATACGCAGTATTTT
15,NA,TRBJ2-2,TRBV6-4,NA,CASSERGGNTGELFF,TGTGCCAGCAGTGAACGGGGAGGGAACACCGGGGAGCTGTTTTTT
14,NA,TRBJ2-5,TRBV18,NA,CASSPAGTQETQYF,TGTGCCAGCTCACCGGCCGGGACTCAAGAGACCCAGTACTTC
12,NA,TRBJ2-7,TRBV7-9,TRBD2,CASSVGGYEQYF,TGTGCCAGCAGTGTGGGGGGGTACGAGCAGTACTTC